The clone carrying this T cell receptor beta chain was counted between two and nine times. These data originate in a study of blood T cell repertoires in COVID-19. In the study overall: From the United States, Italy and Spain came samples of acute and convalescent COVID-19.

Original processing methods: Reference gene primer amplification in the assay estimated nucleated cell counts. Profiling relied on immunoSEQ multiplex PCR, and the TCRdb table lists in-frame clones only, not all of them. The D gene and trimming were derived from the DNA, and the V and J assignments and clone size from that table. The sample has hundreds of thousands of clones, roughly four fifths seen once. In terms of age and location, participants ranged from roughly 18 to 90 years and lived in about two dozen US areas. It was within 2 weeks before study entry that exposed participants met a COVID-19 case. CDR1 is SEHNR and CDR2 is FQNEAQ in the germline V gene (reference sequence). The CDR3 covers 16 residues. V trimming: 4 bases; J trimming: 0 bases; junction bases outside the gene matches: 9.

The sequenced material came from PBMCs or T cells enriched from blood (not recorded which). The V and J genes are TRBV7-9 and TRBJ2-7, with 7 positions matching TRBD2. This clonotype was obtained from a woman in her thirties or forties who had been exposed to COVID-19. CDR3 coding DNA: TGTGCCAGCAGCTCTCCTAGCGGCGGGGCCTCCTACGAGCAGTACTTC. It encodes CASSSPSGGASYEQYF.